The source of this T cell receptor beta chain is a study of Graves' ophthalmopathy and Graves' hyperthyroidism. RNA transcripts were the source from which TCR beta CDR3 regions were amplified. RT-PCR was first run with HTBI primers, then multiplex PCR in a second round. A single record per CDR3 protein comes from TCRdb applying MiXCR to the multiplex PCR reads. The top ten clones hold about a tenth of a sample with 450,000 or so distinct CDR3 sequences, roughly 14% of them seen once. The V gene lost 3 bases and the J gene lost 0 bases, with 14 bases spanning the gap. Germline V gene lookup returns CDR1 SGHAT and CDR2 FQNNGV. The CDR3 length is 16 residues. If patients had other autoimmune diseases, uncontrolled infections, pregnancy or lactation, they were excluded. Clinical symptoms, serum thyroxine, TRAb, thyroid ultrasound and orbital computed tomography determined diagnosis. The PBMC fraction was derived from around 9.4 ml of fresh peripheral blood.

This sequence joins TRBV11-2 and TRBJ1-1, with TRBD1 as a possible D gene (5 bases). This clonotype was sampled from a woman in her thirties with Graves' ophthalmopathy. The sequencing input was blood. The chain's CDR3 is CASSFRRGSMNTEAFF. CDR3 nucleotides: TGTGCCAGCAGCTTCCGTCGGGGCAGCATGAACACTGAAGCTTTCTTT.